Included here is one T cell receptor (beta chain) sequence, with context. Its antigen is not identified. This entry comes from a study of shared clonotypes between healthy human individuals. Study at large: Three CD4 naive, three CD4 memory, two CD8 naive and one CD8 memory plate were used per donor.

The assay was immunoSEQ multiplex PCR, and TCRdb's table has in-frame clones only and misses some. In the table there are about 2.3 million clones, approximately 90% of which are singletons. Study observations and caveats: A handful of donors shared around 5% of their naive CD4 clonotypes.

CDR3 length equals 16 residues. V lost 1 base, J lost 3 bases, and 5 bases stayed unmatched. Looked up from germline, CDR1 is SGHRS and CDR2 is YFSETQ. V usage is TRBV5-1 and J usage is TRBJ2-2, with 8 bases fitting TRBD1. Source material: naive CD4+ T cells from PBMCs. Documented subset: CD45RA+ positively selected. This TCR was recovered from a man aged 18 to 29 in good health. Some clones in this sample may be carry-over from other donors' samples. CDR3 DNA sequence: TGCGCCAGCAGCTTGTCAGGACAGGGCTACACCGGGGAGCTGTTTTTT. Amino acid sequence: CASSLSGQGYTGELFF. The full variable domain, with the rest looked up from reference TRBV5-1 and TRBJ2-2, is KAGVTQTPRYLIKTRGQQVTLSCSPISGHRSVSWYQQTPGQGLQFLFEYFSETQRNKGNFPGRFSGRQFSNSRSEMNVSTLELGDSALYLCASSLSGQGYTGELFFGEGSRLTVL.